This T cell receptor beta chain was identified during a study of blood T cells in healthy people across ages. Every donor gave approximately 10 milliliters of peripheral blood. A J-beta primer mix and a sample-barcoded 5' primer were used in a second PCR of about 7 to 12 cycles. A single record per CDR3 protein comes from TCRdb applying MiXCR to the 5' RACE reads. Seen here are about 2 million distinct CDR3 sequences, about 50% observed once, and the top ten hold more than 2%. From germline, CDR1 is MNHNY and CDR2 SVGAGI (reference sequence). V was cut by 5 bases and J by 0 bases, with 17 bases left in between. This CDR3 is 16 amino acids long.

Input material: blood. The source is a woman between 35 and 50 years old in good health. The chain uses TRBV6-6 and TRBJ2-7; possibly TRBD2 for D (5 bases). CDR3 sequence reads: CASSPVGITLSYEQYF. Written as DNA, the CDR3 is TGTGCCAGCAGTCCCGTCGGGATAACTCTCTCCTACGAGCAGTACTTC.